Included here is one TCR beta chain sequence, with context. The data are from a study of control samples from healthy donors and cancer patients. Sequencing was performed with immunoSEQ multiplex PCR; in TCRdb, only in-frame clones are kept and a portion is missing. The sample records about 170,000 clones, over 85% being singletons. V was cut by 1 base and J by 4 bases, with 12 bases left in between. CDR3 length: 15 amino acids. CDR1 is SGHNT and CDR2 is YYREEE in the germline V gene (reference sequence). Sample: blood. The sequence was obtained from a woman between 55 and 75 years old in good health. The chain has TRBV5-4 and TRBJ2-1, with D perhaps being TRBD1 or TRBD2 (7 bases each). CDR3 sequence (DNA): TGTGCCAGCAGCTTGAGGCAGGGGGGGTACAATGAGCAGTTCTTC. Translating it yields CASSLRQGGYNEQFF.